Each of the 7 T cell receptor beta chains below was sequenced from the same sample in a study of cytomegalovirus exposure and HLA in healthy donors. Primers included in the PCR were 60 Vbeta and 13 Jbeta primers. Clones were read by immunoSEQ multiplex PCR, and TCRdb kept only the in-frame ones, dropping some. The table shows approximately 240,000 clones, with 77% occurring only once. Material for sequencing was PBMCs. These TCRs come from a woman between 55 and 75 years old in good health and CMV-seropositive.

The chain employs TRBV5-1 and TRBJ1-1, with a tentative D call TRBD1 (6 bases). This CDR3 contains 14 residues. Germline loops: CDR1 SGHRS, CDR2 YFSETQ. V was clipped by 7 bases and J by 0 bases, with 13 bases between them. This CDR3 is CASGSQGMNTEAFF. In nucleotides, the CDR3 is TGCGCCAGCGGCTCCCAGGGGATGAACACTGAAGCTTTCTTT.

The chain has TRBV2 and TRBJ1-1; D ambiguous. V was cut by 5 bases and J by 0 bases, with 4 bases left in between. Germline CDR1 and CDR2: SNHLY and FYNNEI. The CDR3 contains 12 residues. The CDR3 loop reads CASSRVNTEAFF. CDR3 nucleotides: TGTGCCAGCAGTCGGGTGAACACTGAAGCTTTCTTT. Full variable domain (outside the CDR3, taken from reference TRBV2 and TRBJ1-1): EPEVTQTPSHQVTQMGQEVILRCVPISNHLYFYWYRQILGQKVEFLVSFYNNEISEKSEIFDDQFSVERPDGSNFTLKIRSTKLEDSAMYFCASSRVNTEAFFGQGTRLTVV.

This clone was found a few times. The chain has TRBV30 and TRBJ1-3, with a tentative D call TRBD1 (5 bases). V shed 2 bases and J shed 0 bases, with 8 bases lying between them. Germline values: CDR1 GTSNPN, CDR2 SVGIG (reference sequence). This CDR3 has 14 residues. The CDR3 DNA reads TGTGCCTGGAGTAGGGGTAACTCTGGAAACACCATATATTTT. It is translated as CAWSRGNSGNTIYF.

V and J are TRBV19 and TRBJ1-4; D ambiguous. Trimming left V 9 bases short and J 7 bases short, with 12 bases between. In germline, CDR1 is LNHDA, CDR2 SQIVND (reference sequence). This CDR3 spans 12 amino acids. The CDR3 loop is CASNQSGEKLFF. CDR3 nucleotide sequence: TGTGCCAGCAACCAGTCGGGTGAAAAACTGTTTTTT.

This clone was seen only a few times. The chain recombines TRBV5-1 with TRBJ1-2; TRBD1 is a possible D gene (6 bases). Trimming left V 3 bases short and J 6 bases short, with 15 bases between. The CDR3 runs to 14 residues. Germline loops: CDR1 SGHRS, CDR2 YFSETQ. The CDR3 sequence: CASSSPQGADGYTF. In DNA, the CDR3 is TGCGCCAGCAGCTCGCCACAGGGCGCCGATGGCTACACCTTC. Full variable domain (rest looked up from reference TRBV5-1 and TRBJ1-2): KAGVTQTPRYLIKTRGQQVTLSCSPISGHRSVSWYQQTPGQGLQFLFEYFSETQRNKGNFPGRFSGRQFSNSRSEMNVSTLELGDSALYLCASSSPQGADGYTFGSGTRLTVV.

CDR3 protein: CASRLLLTSDARETQYF. In DNA, the CDR3 is TGTGCCAGCAGGCTACTACTTACTAGCGACGCTCGCGAGACCCAGTACTTC. The chain employs TRBV2 and TRBJ2-5; 7 bases match TRBD2. This CDR3 contains 17 residues. V lost 6 bases and J lost 5; bases outside the gene matches: 18. Germline V gene data show CDR1 as SNHLY and CDR2 as FYNNEI.

The CDR3 sequence: CASSPRTGTNEKLFF. CDR3 DNA: TGTGCCAGCAGTCCCAGGACAGGGACTAATGAAAAACTGTTTTTT. V gene TRBV27 combines with J gene TRBJ1-4, with 8 bases identical to TRBD1. The CDR3 is 15 residues long. From germline, CDR1 is MNHEY and CDR2 SMNVEV (reference sequence). The ends lost 5 bases at V and 2 bases at J; junction bases unmatched: 4. Complete variable domain (other parts from reference TRBV27 and TRBJ1-4): EAQVTQNPRYLITVTGKKLTVTCSQNMNHEYMSWYRQDPGLGLRQIYYSMNVEVTDKGDVPEGYKVSRKEKRNFPLILESPSPNQTSLYFCASSPRTGTNEKLFFGSGTQLSVL.